Below, 15 T cell receptor beta chains from the same sample are listed, as sequenced in a study of beta chain features in type 1 diabetes. cDNA synthesis used the whole RNA isolate, giving expressed TCRB sequences. This table comes from immunoSEQ multiplex PCR, and its TCRdb copy is limited to in-frame clones, with some not included. The table shows 250,000 to 350,000 clones, with 13% to 15% occurring only once. The sample was central memory CD4+ T cells from blood. These receptors were collected from a young man in good health.

J is TRBJ2-1 and V is TRBV5-4, with D unresolved. V lost 0 bases and J 8 bases, leaving 6 bases between the germline ends. Germline loops: CDR1 SGHNT, CDR2 YYREEE (reference sequence). The CDR3 covers 12 residues. The CDR3, as DNA: TGTGCCAGCAGCTTGGTATCGGATGAGCAGTTCTTC. It codes for CASSLVSDEQFF.

In this sample, this clone turned up a few times. The chain employs TRBV5-1 and TRBJ1-1; TRBD1 aligns across 8 bases. Trimming removed 2 bases from V and 5 bases from J; junction bases left unmatched: 17. CDR1 and CDR2 (germline): SGHRS, YFSETQ. The CDR3 contains 18 residues. The CDR3 DNA is TGCGCCAGCAGCTTTAATCAGGGGGCCCGGGGTTTCGGAACTGAAGCTTTCTTT. Residues: CASSFNQGARGFGTEAFF.

This clone has more than one count but fewer than ten. The chain is built from TRBV7-2 and TRBJ1-1; 7 bases agree with TRBD1. The V gene end was trimmed by 5 bases and the J gene end by 5 bases; junction bases not matched to a gene: 5. This CDR3 is built from 13 residues. CDR1 and CDR2 (germline): SGHTA, FQGNSA. CDR3 in DNA: TGTGCCAGCAGCGCGCAGGGGGGTACTGAAGCTTTCTTT. Translation gives CASSAQGGTEAFF.

The gene calls are TRBV4-3 and TRBJ2-4, with 7 bases aligning to TRBD2. In germline, CDR1 is LGHNA, CDR2 YSLEER. V lost 1 base, J lost 1 base, and 4 bases stayed unmatched. The CDR3 spans 16 residues. CDR3 sequence (DNA): TGCGCCAGCAGCCAAGTGGGAGGGGTGGCCAAAAACATTCAGTACTTC. It is translated as CASSQVGGVAKNIQYF.

V gene TRBV6-1 combines with J gene TRBJ1-1, with 9 bases lining up with TRBD1. Germline assignment: CDR1 MNHNS and CDR2 SASEGT. The CDR3 length is 14 residues. The V and J ends lost 7 bases and 2 bases, in that order; junction bases with no gene match: 5. This chain's CDR3 is CASNRDRDNTEAFF. Here the CDR3 DNA reads TGTGCCAGCAACCGGGACAGGGACAACACTGAAGCTTTCTTT.

This sequence joins TRBV6-5 and TRBJ1-1; the D gene is possibly TRBD1 (6 bases). The CDR3 is 13 residues long. Germline V gene sequence: CDR1 MNHEY, CDR2 SVGAGI. V was clipped by 2 bases and J by 11 bases, with 15 bases between them. The CDR3 DNA sequence: TGTGCCAGCAGTTACACCAAGGGGGGGCAGGCTTTCTTT. Encoded protein: CASSYTKGGQAFF.

This clone has a handful of counts. Written as DNA, the CDR3 is TGTGCCAGCAGCTTGAGGTTAGCGGGGAGCACAGATACGCAGTATTTT. Its protein product is CASSLRLAGSTDTQYF. The V call is TRBV7-2, the J call TRBJ2-3, with 8 bases aligning to TRBD2. Germline V gene data show CDR1 as SGHTA and CDR2 as FQGNSA. The CDR3 is made up of 16 amino acids. Unmatched junction bases numbered 5, after V lost 3 bases and J lost 0 bases.

The chain has TRBV19 and TRBJ1-2, with TRBD1 as a possible D gene (5 bases). The germline CDR1 and CDR2 sequences are LNHDA and SQIVND (reference sequence). CDR3 size: 11 residues. V was clipped by 6 bases and J by 8 bases, with 10 bases between them. CDR3 nucleotides: TGTGCCAGTAGCGACAGATTCGGCTACACCTTC. Protein: CASSDRFGYTF.

Details on this clone: Other DNA sequences in this specimen translate into the identical CDR3. V usage is TRBV7-2 and J usage is TRBJ2-3; 8 positions agree with TRBD2. Trimming took 7 bases from V and 0 from J; bases not matched to a gene: 3. CDR1 is SGHTA, CDR2 FQGNSA, per germline. CDR3 length: 14 amino acids. CDR3 sequence reads: CASTGGRSTDTQYF. CDR3 bases: TGTGCCAGCACGGGCGGGAGGAGCACAGATACGCAGTATTTT.

The J gene is TRBJ1-4, the V gene TRBV19, with D unresolved. Germline lookup yields CDR1 LNHDA and CDR2 SQIVND (reference sequence). Deletions cut 3 bases from V and 0 bases from J, with 14 bases between. The CDR3 consists of 17 residues. This chain's CDR3 is CASSMETSAATNEKLFF. CDR3 bases: TGTGCCAGTAGTATGGAGACCTCCGCTGCAACTAATGAAAAACTGTTTTTT.

The rearrangement links TRBV5-6 to TRBJ2-7; 10 bases map to TRBD2. This CDR3 comprises 15 residues. Trimming removed 3 bases from V and 5 bases from J; junction bases left unmatched: 8. Germline values: CDR1 SGHDT, CDR2 YYEEEE. In nucleotides, the CDR3 is TGTGCCAGCAGCTCCATGGGACTAGCGATCGACGAGCAGTACGTC. Protein product: CASSSMGLAIDEQYV.

In this sample, this clone turned up a few times. The chain couples TRBV11-3 to TRBJ2-3; D remains ambiguous. The V gene's germline CDR1 is SGHNT and CDR2 YENEEA. This CDR3 has 12 residues. With 6 bases removed from V and 2 bases from J, the gap between germline ends came to 6 bases. CDR3 region: CASRLHTDTQYF. The CDR3 coding sequence is TGTGCCAGCAGATTACACACAGATACGCAGTATTTT.

Only a few counts were recorded for this clone. This sequence joins TRBV7-2 and TRBJ2-7; D is unclear. V lost 1 base, J lost 3 bases, and 10 bases lay in between. In germline, CDR1 is SGHTA, CDR2 FQGNSA. The CDR3 spans 14 residues. CDR3 sequence reads: CASSLVSQSYEQYF. The CDR3 DNA reads TGTGCCAGCAGCTTAGTTTCACAGAGCTACGAGCAGTACTTC.

The rearrangement links TRBV4-1 to TRBJ2-3, with D perhaps matching TRBD2 (7 bases). Trimming pared 1 base from V and 0 bases from J, leaving 14 bases between. The germline V gene encodes CDR1 MGHRA and CDR2 YSYEKL. The CDR3 runs to 17 residues. CDR3 nucleotides: TGCGCCAGCAGCCAAGGAGTGGGGGGGGCGAGCACAGATACGCAGTATTTT. It codes for CASSQGVGGASTDTQYF.

The chain links TRBV5-4 to TRBJ1-1; 7 bases are shared with TRBD1. CDR1 is SGHNT and CDR2 is YYREEE in the germline V gene (reference sequence). This CDR3 has 15 residues. V gave up 4 bases and J gave up 5 bases; unmatched junction bases: 11. Here the CDR3 reads CASSDESGGRTEAFF. The CDR3 nucleotides are TGTGCCAGCAGCGACGAATCAGGGGGAAGGACTGAAGCTTTCTTT.